This TCR beta chain was sequenced during a study of cytomegalovirus exposure and HLA in healthy donors. Across the study: There were roughly 110 million unique TCR beta sequences, drawn from approximately 190 million T cells, in an earlier analysis. Study observations and caveats: Associated with cytomegalovirus, according to the listing, were 150 to 200 TCR beta chains. TCR beta sequences reportedly predicted the HLA-A and HLA-B alleles of most subjects accurately.

Turning to this clone: What it binds is unknown.

The CDR3 loop spans 14 amino acids. CDR1 and CDR2 (germline): MNHNY, SVGAGI (reference sequence). V shed 6 bases and J shed 2 bases, with 14 bases lying between them. Primers for the PCR totalled 60 Vbeta and 13 Jbeta. Some clones are missing from TCRdb's copy, which holds only in-frame ones; the method was immunoSEQ multiplex PCR. The table lists some 89,000 clones, 78% of them singletons. Sequencing was performed on PBMCs. This receptor was taken from a woman aged 40 to 50 in good health and CMV-seropositive. V and J are TRBV6-6 and TRBJ2-7; the D gene is possibly TRBD1 (6 bases). CDR3: CASSTRDRTYEQYF. The CDR3, as DNA: TGTGCCAGCAGCACACGAGACAGGACCTACGAGCAGTACTTC.